This TCR beta chain was identified in a study of blood T cell repertoires in COVID-19. The wider study: Some COVID-19 samples were acute and others convalescent; all came from the United States, Italy and Spain. T cells, B-cell-depleted T cells, or PBMCs provided the cDNA or gDNA that served as material.

Germline CDR1 and CDR2: SEHNR and FQNEAQ (reference sequence). J lost 7 bases, V lost 2 bases, and 13 bases had no gene match. The CDR3 spans 16 residues. The authors' processing: Estimated nucleated cell counts came from reference gene primer amplification. The assay was immunoSEQ multiplex PCR, and TCRdb's table has in-frame clones only and misses some. The D gene and trimming were derived from the DNA, and the V and J assignments and clone size from that table. The table includes about 140,000 clones, around 80% detected once. This sequence originates from a man aged 55 to 70 who had recovered from COVID-19. The rearrangement joins TRBV7-9 to TRBJ1-2; TRBD1 matches 7 bases. The sample comprised peripheral blood. CDR3 sequence (DNA): TGTGCCAGCAGCTTACTGGAAGTGACAGGGTATTCTGGCTACACCTTC. Amino acid sequence: CASSLLEVTGYSGYTF.